The present entry profiles one TCR beta chain with its context. What it recognizes is unknown. This was the immunoSEQ version 4 assay in survey mode. The repertoire was sequenced with immunoSEQ multiplex PCR; TCRdb's copy has only in-frame clones and lacks some. The sample lists tens of thousands of clones, less than 85% occurring once. The sample belongs to a study of persistence of HIV-infected CD4 T cells. Overlapping HIV-1 Gag 15-mer peptides at 0.85 to 1 ug per peptide per mL were used. CD40L/CD69 double-negative CD45RO-high memory CD4+ T cells were collected. This receptor was obtained from an adult man with HIV who was CMV-seropositive. The sample was CD4+ T cells sorted from PBMCs after roughly 18-hour stimulation, taken from a patient who received antiretroviral therapy.

The CDR3, as DNA: TGTGCCAGCAGTTACTCCAGGGGAGAAAGCTATGGCTACACCTTC. Protein sequence: CASSYSRGESYGYTF. V gene TRBV6-6 combines with J gene TRBJ1-2, with D possibly matching TRBD1 (6 bases). CDR1 is MNHNY, CDR2 SVGAGI, per germline (reference sequence). CDR3 length equals 15 residues. V was shortened by 0 bases and J by 4 bases, with 12 bases between the two germline ends.